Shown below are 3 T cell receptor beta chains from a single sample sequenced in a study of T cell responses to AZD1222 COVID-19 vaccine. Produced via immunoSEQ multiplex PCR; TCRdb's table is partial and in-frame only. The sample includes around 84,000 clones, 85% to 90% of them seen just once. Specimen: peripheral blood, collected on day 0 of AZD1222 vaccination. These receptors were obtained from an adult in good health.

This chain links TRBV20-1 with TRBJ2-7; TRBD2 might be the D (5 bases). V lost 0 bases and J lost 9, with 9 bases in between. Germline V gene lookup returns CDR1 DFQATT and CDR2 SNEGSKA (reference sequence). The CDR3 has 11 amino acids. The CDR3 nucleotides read TGCAGTGCTAGAGATAAGGGAGTGCAGTACTTC. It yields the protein CSARDKGVQYF.

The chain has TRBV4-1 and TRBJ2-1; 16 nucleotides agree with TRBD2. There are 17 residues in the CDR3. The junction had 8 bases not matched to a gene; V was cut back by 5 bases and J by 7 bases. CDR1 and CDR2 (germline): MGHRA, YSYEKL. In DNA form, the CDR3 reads TGCGCCAGCAGCACGGGACTAGCGGGAGGGCCAAGGAATGAGCAGTTCTTC. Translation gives CASSTGLAGGPRNEQFF.

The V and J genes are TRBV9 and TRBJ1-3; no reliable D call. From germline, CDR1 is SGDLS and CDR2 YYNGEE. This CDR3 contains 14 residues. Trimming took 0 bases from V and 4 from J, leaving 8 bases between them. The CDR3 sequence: CASSVESGGNTIYF. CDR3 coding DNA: TGTGCCAGCAGCGTAGAGTCAGGAGGAAACACCATATATTTT.